This T cell receptor (beta chain) is from a study of blood T cell repertoires in COVID-19. V lost 0 bases and J lost 3; bases outside the gene matches: 2. Germline CDR1 reads KGHSH; CDR2 reads LQKENI. The CDR3 consists of 16 residues. In its sample, this clone was seen once. Profiled with immunoSEQ multiplex PCR; TCRdb holds only in-frame clones, not every one. The table includes 130,000 to 150,000 clones, 87% detected once. The V call is TRBV18, the J call TRBJ2-7; 13 positions agree with TRBD2. Sequencing was carried out using PBMCs or T cells enriched from blood (not recorded which). This sequence was found in a woman aged 35 to 49 who had been exposed to COVID-19. The CDR3 protein is CASSPPGLAGIYEQYF. DNA of the CDR3: TGTGCCAGCTCACCACCGGGACTAGCGGGAATCTACGAGCAGTACTTC.